This T cell receptor beta chain emerged from a study of identical twins. The study's findings and limits: Beta out-of-frame sequences showed weaker excess sharing between twins. Zero-insertion findings could be partly confounded by invariant cells (MAIT and iNKT cells). Twin-shared out-of-frame alpha sequences showed excess low generation probability.

This clonotype was counted only a few times. Its matching antigen is unknown. Template switching (which added a universal primer site) was used, and cDNA carried unique molecular identifiers. TCRdb re-analysed the 5' RACE reads in MiXCR, keeping a single row per CDR3 protein. The table has approximately 690,000 distinct CDR3 sequences, 5.5% to 6.5% seen once. Sequencing used naive T cells sorted from blood. The sequence was obtained from a man between 18 and 35 years old in good health.

CDR3 sequence: CASIGGVTGNEQFF. The CDR3 DNA reads TGTGCCAGCATTGGGGGGGTCACGGGGAATGAGCAGTTCTTC. The V call is TRBV28, the J call TRBJ2-1, with 7 bases lining up with TRBD2. After removal of 7 bases from V and 7 bases from J, the junction contained 10 bases not matched to a gene. The germline V gene has CDR1 MDHEN and CDR2 SYDVKM. This CDR3 contains 14 residues.